The clone carrying this T cell receptor beta chain came up a few times. What it recognizes is unknown. This entry is derived from a study of beta chain features in type 1 diabetes. All of the isolated RNA was reverse transcribed, so expressed TCRB transcripts were sequenced. Clones were read by immunoSEQ multiplex PCR, and TCRdb kept only the in-frame ones, dropping some. This table has some 500,000 clones, more than 9.5% appearing once. Per the germline V gene, CDR1 is KGHSH and CDR2 is LQKENI. This CDR3 region has 16 residues. The V and J ends lost 2 bases and 6 bases respectively, with 18 bases between them. The study, taken as a whole, reports: Over-representation of high TCR-expressing cells was a possible consequence of cDNA sequencing.

The sample consisted of naive CD4+ T cells from blood. This sequence originates from a woman aged 18-35 years in good health. The chain joins TRBV18 to TRBJ2-3; perhaps TRBD1 as D (6 bases). The CDR3 protein is CASSPATLQGRDTQYF. The CDR3 DNA is TGTGCCAGCTCACCAGCGACACTGCAGGGGCGCGATACGCAGTATTTT.